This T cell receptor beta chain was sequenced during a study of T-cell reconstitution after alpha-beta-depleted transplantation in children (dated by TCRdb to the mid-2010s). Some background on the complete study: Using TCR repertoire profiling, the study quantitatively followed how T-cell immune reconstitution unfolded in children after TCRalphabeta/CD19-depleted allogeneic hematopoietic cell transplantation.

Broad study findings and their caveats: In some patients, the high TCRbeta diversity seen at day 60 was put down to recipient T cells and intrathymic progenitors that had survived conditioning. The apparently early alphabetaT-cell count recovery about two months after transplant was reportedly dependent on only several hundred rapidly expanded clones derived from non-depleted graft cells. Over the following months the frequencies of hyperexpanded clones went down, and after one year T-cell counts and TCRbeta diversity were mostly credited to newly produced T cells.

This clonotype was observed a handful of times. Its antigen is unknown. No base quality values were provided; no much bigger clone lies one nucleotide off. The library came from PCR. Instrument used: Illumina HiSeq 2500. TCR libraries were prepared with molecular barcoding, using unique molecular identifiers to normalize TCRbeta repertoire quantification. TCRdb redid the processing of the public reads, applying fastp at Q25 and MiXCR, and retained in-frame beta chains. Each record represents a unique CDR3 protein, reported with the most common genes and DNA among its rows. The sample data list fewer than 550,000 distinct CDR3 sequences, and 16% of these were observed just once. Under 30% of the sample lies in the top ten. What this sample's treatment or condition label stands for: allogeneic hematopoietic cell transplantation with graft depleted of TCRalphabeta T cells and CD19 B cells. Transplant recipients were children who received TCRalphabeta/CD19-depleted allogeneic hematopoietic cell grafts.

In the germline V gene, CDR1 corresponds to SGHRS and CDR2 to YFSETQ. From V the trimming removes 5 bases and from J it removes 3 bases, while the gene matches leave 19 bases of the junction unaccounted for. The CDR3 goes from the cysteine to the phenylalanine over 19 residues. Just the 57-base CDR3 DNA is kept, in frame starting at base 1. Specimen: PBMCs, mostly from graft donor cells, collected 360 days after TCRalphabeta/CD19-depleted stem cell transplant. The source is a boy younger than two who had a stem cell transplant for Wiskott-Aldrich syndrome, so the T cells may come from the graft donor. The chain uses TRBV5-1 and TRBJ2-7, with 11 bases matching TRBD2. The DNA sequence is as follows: TGCGCCAGCAGACTCACGACTAGCGGGAATCCTATTGTTGGCTACGAGCAGTACTTC. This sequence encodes CASRLTTSGNPIVGYEQYF.